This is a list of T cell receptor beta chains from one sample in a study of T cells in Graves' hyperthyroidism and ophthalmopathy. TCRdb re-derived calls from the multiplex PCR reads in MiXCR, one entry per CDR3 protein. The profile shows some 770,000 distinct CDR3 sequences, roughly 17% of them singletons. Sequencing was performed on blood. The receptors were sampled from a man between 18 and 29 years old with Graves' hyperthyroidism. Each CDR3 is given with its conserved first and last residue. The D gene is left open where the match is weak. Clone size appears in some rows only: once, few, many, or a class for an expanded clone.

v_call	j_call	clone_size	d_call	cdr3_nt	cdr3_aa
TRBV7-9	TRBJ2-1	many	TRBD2	TGTGCCAGCAGCTTTTTAGGACTAGCGGGAGCTGGGGATGAGCAGTTCTTC	CASSFLGLAGAGDEQFF
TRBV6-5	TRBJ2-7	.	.	TGTGCCAGCTTCAAAATGGGGGGATCCTACGAGCAGTACTTC	CASFKMGGSYEQYF
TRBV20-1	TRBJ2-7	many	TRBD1	TGCAGTGCTAGAGATACAGGAACAGGGGACCCCTACGAGCAGTACTTC	CSARDTGTGDPYEQYF
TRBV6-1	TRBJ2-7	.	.	TGTGCCATCACCGGACATCTCTCCTACGAGCAGTACTTC	CAITGHLSYEQYF
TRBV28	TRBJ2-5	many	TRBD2	TGTGCCAGCAGCCGACTAGCGGGAGACCAAGAGACCCAGTACTTC	CASSRLAGDQETQYF
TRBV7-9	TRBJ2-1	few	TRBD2	TGTGCCAGCAGCCTCTCCCCCGGACTAGCGGGAAATCAGCAGTTCTTC	CASSLSPGLAGNQQFF
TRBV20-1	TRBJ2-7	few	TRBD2	TGCAGCGGTGGGTCACTAGCGGGAGTGGGTTACGAGCAGTACTTC	CSGGSLAGVGYEQYF
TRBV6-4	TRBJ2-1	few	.	TGTGCCAGCAGTGACCGGACTAATTACCCACAGTTCTTC	CASSDRTNYPQFF
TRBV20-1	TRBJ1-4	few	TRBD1	TGCAGTGCTAGAGTCGAGGGGGCGGTTTTTGCTAATGAAAAACTGTTTTTT	CSARVEGAVFANEKLFF
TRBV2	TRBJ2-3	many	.	TGTGCCAGCAGCGATCTAGCGCCAAGGAACTCAGATACGCAGTATTTT	CASSDLAPRNSDTQYF
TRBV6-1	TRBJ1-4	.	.	TGTGCCAGCAGTGCCGCATTACAGGGTGCAACTAATGAAAAACTGTTTTTT	CASSAALQGATNEKLFF
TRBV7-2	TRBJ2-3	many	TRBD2	TGTGCCAGCAGCCCACGGCGGGAGAGCACAGATACGCAGTATTTT	CASSPRRESTDTQYF
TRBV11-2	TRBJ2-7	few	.	TGTGCCAGCAGCTTGGGGCGGGCATTCTCCTACGAGCAGTACTTC	CASSLGRAFSYEQYF
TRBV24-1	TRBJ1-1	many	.	TGTGCCACCTCCGGGAAAAACACTGAAGCTTTCTTT	CATSGKNTEAFF
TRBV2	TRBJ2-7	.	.	TGTGCCAGCGGCCGGGGCAGCCGTTACTACGAGCAGTACTTC	CASGRGSRYYEQYF
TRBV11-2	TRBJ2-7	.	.	TGTGCCAGCAGCTGGGGCATTACTAGCCACGAGCAGTACTTC	CASSWGITSHEQYF
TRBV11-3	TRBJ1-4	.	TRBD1	TGTGCCAGCGGCAGACAGGGGGCTGAGGTAAATGAAAAACTGTTTTTT	CASGRQGAEVNEKLFF
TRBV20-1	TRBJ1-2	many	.	TGCAGTGCCCGGGGCGGGGGAGGCTACACCTTC	CSARGGGGYTF
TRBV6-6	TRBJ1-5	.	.	TGTGCCAGCAGTTACTCGGAGGCGGCTTATAGCAATCAGCCCCAGCATTTT	CASSYSEAAYSNQPQHF
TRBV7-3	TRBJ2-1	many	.	TGTGCCAGCAGCTTAACTGGGGGGGAGCAGTTCTTC	CASSLTGGEQFF
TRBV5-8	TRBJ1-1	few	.	TGTGCCAGCAGCCGCGGGGGGGGCCGGGCTTTCTTT	CASSRGGGRAFF
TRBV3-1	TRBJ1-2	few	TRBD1	TGTGCCAGCAGCCCTACCCGGGACAGAACCTACTATGGCTACACCTTC	CASSPTRDRTYYGYTF
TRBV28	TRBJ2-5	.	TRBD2	TGTGCCAGCAGTTTTGGAGCGGGAGGGCCCAGGGAGACCCAGTACTTC	CASSFGAGGPRETQYF
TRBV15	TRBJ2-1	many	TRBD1	TGTGCCACCAGCATGGGACAGGGGGCGAGTGAGCAGTTCTTC	CATSMGQGASEQFF